The clone carrying this TCR beta chain occurred once. Antigen unknown. This sample was included in a study of T cell responses to AZD1222 COVID-19 vaccine. Study-wide context: The analysis combined second doses at about 4 or about 12 weeks.

Sequencing used immunoSEQ multiplex PCR; TCRdb keeps in-frame clones, though not all of them. The sample contains about 140,000 clones, around nine tenths of which appear only once. J was trimmed by 1 base and V by 5 bases; bases with no gene match: 1. The CDR3 contains 13 residues. Study-level results: Targeting of unmutated variant regions was reportedly seen in nearly half of spike-specific TCRs.

This receptor was obtained from an adult in good health. The chain joins TRBV12-3 or TRBV12-4 to TRBJ2-5; 7 nucleotides line up with TRBD1. The sample was peripheral blood, taken on day 0 of AZD1222 vaccination. The chain's CDR3 is CASSPGGQETQYF. DNA for the CDR3: TGTGCCAGCAGTCCAGGGGGCCAAGAGACCCAGTACTTC.